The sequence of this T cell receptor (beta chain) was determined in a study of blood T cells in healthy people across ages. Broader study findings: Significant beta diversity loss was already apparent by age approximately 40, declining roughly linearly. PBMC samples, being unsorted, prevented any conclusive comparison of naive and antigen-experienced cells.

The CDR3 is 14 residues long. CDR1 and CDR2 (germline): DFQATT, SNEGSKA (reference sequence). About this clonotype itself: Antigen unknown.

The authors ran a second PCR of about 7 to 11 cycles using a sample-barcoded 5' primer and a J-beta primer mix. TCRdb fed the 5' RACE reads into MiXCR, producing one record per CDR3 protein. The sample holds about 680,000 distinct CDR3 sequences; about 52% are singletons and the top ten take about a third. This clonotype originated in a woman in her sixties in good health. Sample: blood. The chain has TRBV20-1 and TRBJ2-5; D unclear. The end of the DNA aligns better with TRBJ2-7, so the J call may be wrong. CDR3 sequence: CSAPWFGNRHEQYF. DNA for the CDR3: TGCAGTGCCCCCTGGTTTGGGAATCGACACGAGCAGTACTTC.